This T cell receptor beta chain was obtained from a study of CD8 T cells in Susac syndrome. FACS enriched CD8+ TEMRA cells, while bulk CD8+ and CD4+ were negatively isolated. RNA was extracted with the RNeasy kit, and a quantity of 0.5 to 1 ug was reverse transcribed using random hexamers. An immunoSEQ multiplex PCR generated amplified TCR beta CDR3 products spanning 54 Vbeta and 13 Jbeta. TCRdb used MiXCR to reprocess the immunoSEQ multiplex PCR reads, holding one entry per CDR3 protein. The table lists around 200,000 distinct CDR3 sequences, just under 95% of them singletons. Regarding the study as a whole: Regarding the TCR sequencing and HLA analysis, the study admitted that a relatively small number of individuals were involved.

About this clonotype itself: Its target is unknown.

Sequencing was performed on CD4+ T cells from PBMCs. The clonotype comes from a human donor with multiple sclerosis.

CDR3: CASSTSQRDGYTF. The CDR3 region has the DNA TGTGCCAGCAGTACCAGCCAAAGGGATGGCTACACCTTC. This chain links TRBV25-1 with TRBJ1-2; no firm D call. CDR1 is MGHDK, CDR2 SYGVNS, per germline. CDR3 length: 13 residues. V lost 5 bases and J 6 bases, leaving 13 bases between the germline ends.